These 20 T cell receptor beta chains originate from one sample sequenced in a study of T cells in Graves' hyperthyroidism and ophthalmopathy. Amplification of TCR beta CDR3 regions was performed using RNA transcripts as template. In the first-round RT-PCR of the TCR CDR3, the HTBI primer set was used. TCRdb fed the multiplex PCR reads into MiXCR, producing one record per CDR3 protein. The sample has over 300,000 distinct CDR3 sequences; around 13% are singletons. The sample taken for sequencing was blood. These receptors all stem from a woman aged 55 to 70 with Graves' hyperthyroidism.

The rearrangement links TRBV7-2 to TRBJ2-7, with no clear D. From germline, CDR1 is SGHTA and CDR2 FQGNSA. This CDR3 region has 14 residues. The V and J ends lost 5 bases and 0 bases respectively, with 11 bases between them. CDR3 amino acids: CASSLEDASYEQYF. The CDR3 region has the DNA TGTGCCAGCAGCCTCGAGGACGCCTCCTACGAGCAGTACTTC.

The V call is TRBV12-3 or TRBV12-4, the J call TRBJ2-1; D might be TRBD2 (8 bases). V gave up 8 bases and J gave up 2 bases, with 13 bases separating them. The CDR3 covers 14 residues. The CDR3 coding sequence is TGTGCCAGCCGGGAGGGGGCGGCCTACAATGAGCAGTTCTTC. Its protein is CASREGAAYNEQFF.

The sample holds a few counts of this clonotype. At one boundary the junction diverges from the germline segment, which might be a read error. The rearrangement uses TRBV20-1 and TRBJ1-1, with 10 bases matching TRBD1. CDR1 DFQATT and CDR2 SNEGSKA come from the germline V gene (reference sequence). The CDR3 loop spans 15 amino acids. DNA for the CDR3: TGCAGGGCTATATATTTTGGGACAGGGGACACTGAAGCTTTCTTT. This sequence encodes CRAIYFGTGDTEAFF.

This clonotype was observed a handful of times. The chain uses TRBV6-9 and TRBJ2-7, with D maybe TRBD2 (5 bases). CDR3 size: 14 residues. Trimming stripped 3 bases from V and 3 bases from J, with 12 bases between. Germline V gene lookup returns CDR1 MNHGY and CDR2 SVAAGI. As DNA, the CDR3 is TGTGCCAGCAGTTACTTAGGGAGTGGCTACGAGCAGTACTTC. This codes for CASSYLGSGYEQYF.

The V gene is TRBV29-1, the J gene TRBJ2-3, with D perhaps being TRBD1 or TRBD2 (7 bases each). Trimming took off 4 bases at V and 4 bases at J, with 18 bases between the two ends. Germline lookup yields CDR1 SQVTM and CDR2 ANQGSEA. This CDR3 is 15 amino acids long. Here the CDR3 DNA reads TGCAGCGTTGGGGGGGGGAGGGGGCTGTCAGATACGCAGTATTTT. Translated, it gives CSVGGGRGLSDTQYF.

This chain links TRBV11-1 with TRBJ2-7; D may be TRBD1 or TRBD2 (5 bases each). V was trimmed by 2 bases and J by 2 bases, leaving 16 bases between them. CDR1 and CDR2 from the germline V gene are SGHAT and FQDESV (reference sequence). This CDR3 is 16 amino acids long. The CDR3 region has the DNA TGTGCCAGCAGCTTAAGCCAAGGGACGGAAGCCTACGAGCAGTACTTC. It codes for CASSLSQGTEAYEQYF. Based on the CDR3 plus reference TRBV11-1 and TRBJ2-7, the full variable domain is EAEVAQSPRYKITEKSQAVAFWCDPISGHATLYWYRQILGQGPELLVQFQDESVVDDSQLPKDRFSAERLKGVDSTLKIQPAELGDSAMYLCASSLSQGTEAYEQYFGPGTRLTVT.

Comments on this clonotype: A clone one base away is much larger, so this may be a read error. The chain links TRBV12-5 to TRBJ2-7, with 9 nucleotides matching TRBD1. Germline V gene sequence: CDR1 LGHNT, CDR2 FRNRAP. The CDR3 loop spans 15 amino acids. Trimming took 1 base from V and 7 from J; bases not matched to a gene: 8. CDR3 bases: TGTGCTAGTGGTTTGGGGACAGGGGAAGGCGTTGAGCAGTACTTC. Protein: CASGLGTGEGVEQYF.

Only a few counts were recorded for this clonotype. The chain is built from TRBV9 and TRBJ1-2; D call uncertain. The CDR3 extends over 13 amino acids. Germline lookup yields CDR1 SGDLS and CDR2 YYNGEE. The V gene lost 4 bases and the J gene lost 8 bases, with 15 bases spanning the gap. Written as DNA, the CDR3 is TGTGCCAGCAGCCTGTCAACAACGGGAGGCTACACCTTC. This codes for CASSLSTTGGYTF.

This clonotype was found many times. J is TRBJ2-3 and V is TRBV12-5; possibly TRBD2 for D (8 bases). With 2 bases removed from V and 5 bases from J, the gap between germline ends came to 32 bases. CDR1 is LGHNT, CDR2 FRNRAP, per germline. The CDR3 runs 21 residues. The CDR3 loop reads CASGLTLPRLTGPGRVDTQYF. The CDR3 region has the DNA TGTGCTAGTGGTTTGACCTTACCCCGCCTGACAGGGCCCGGGAGGGTAGATACGCAGTATTTT.

On this clonotype: At one of its ends the junction is not consistent with the germline gene, which may arise from a read error. This chain joins TRBV6-2 or TRBV6-3 and TRBJ2-7; TRBD2 might be the D (6 bases). The CDR3 spans 11 residues. CDR1 is MNHEY, CDR2 SVGEGT, per germline. CDR3 DNA: TGCGCCGTTAGCGGACACTACGAGCAGTACTTC. Amino acid sequence: CAVSGHYEQYF.

This clonotype was counted many times. V gene TRBV27 combines with J gene TRBJ2-3; D uncertain. This CDR3 has 15 residues. Germline CDR1 reads MNHEY; CDR2 reads SMNVEV (reference sequence). Trimming removed 1 base at V and 0 bases at J, with 8 bases between. DNA of the CDR3: TGTGCCAGCAGTTTATTCAGCCCTAGCACAGATACGCAGTATTTT. Translated, it gives CASSLFSPSTDTQYF.

This clonotype appeared many times. This may be a read error: a much more frequent sequence differs by one nucleotide. A read error is likely, as this CDR3 ends without the conserved phenylalanine or tryptophan. This rearrangement joins TRBV7-2 to TRBJ2-5, with D maybe TRBD1 (5 bases). Per germline, CDR1 SGHTA and CDR2 FQGNSA. The V gene lost 2 bases and the J gene lost 5 bases, with 15 bases spanning the gap. The CDR3 extends over 15 amino acids. This CDR3 reads CASSLSPRAGETQYL. As DNA, the CDR3 is TGTGCCAGCAGCTTATCCCCCAGGGCCGGGGAGACCCAGTACCTC.

This clonotype was seen many times. The J gene is TRBJ1-1, the V gene TRBV11-2, with D possibly being TRBD1 (5 bases). The germline V gene encodes CDR1 SGHAT and CDR2 FQNNGV. The ends were cut back, 5 bases at V and 2 bases at J, with 12 bases in the middle. CDR3 length: 14 amino acids. The DNA of the CDR3 is TGTGCCAGCAGCAGACAGCTTATAAACACTGAAGCTTTCTTT. It encodes CASSRQLINTEAFF.

In its sample, this clonotype was seen many times. The junction and the germline gene differ at one end; a read error may be behind it. The chain recombines TRBV7-8 with TRBJ2-3, with TRBD2 as a possible D gene (6 bases). The length of the CDR3 is 14 residues. The germline V gene encodes CDR1 SGHVS and CDR2 FQNEAQ. The CDR3 region is CASSLAIRRDTQYF. CDR3 DNA: TGTGCCAGCAGCCTAGCGATCCGACGAGATACGCAGTATTTT.

This clonotype was observed at least ten times. The chain employs TRBV12-3 or TRBV12-4 and TRBJ2-3; no firm D call. The V end was cut by 3 bases, the J end by 0 bases, with 10 bases between. CDR3 length: 15 residues. The CDR3 protein is CASSFGRASTDTQYF. The CDR3 nucleotides are TGTGCCAGCAGTTTCGGTCGCGCTAGCACAGATACGCAGTATTTT.

This chain uses TRBV15 with TRBJ2-1; D remains unclear. The CDR3 spans 12 residues. Trimming stripped 1 base from V and 9 bases from J, with 7 bases between. Germline loops: CDR1 LNHNV, CDR2 YYDKDF (reference sequence). CDR3 bases: TGTGCCACCAGCAGAGCAAAGTTTGAGCAGTTCTTC. Translation gives CATSRAKFEQFF. The variable domain in full, completed from reference TRBV15 and TRBJ2-1, reads DAMVIQNPRYQVTQFGKPVTLSCSQTLNHNVMYWYQQKSSQAPKLLFHYYDKDFNNEADTPDNFQSRRPNTSFCFLDIRSPGLGDTAMYLCATSRAKFEQFFGPGTRLTVL.

There are many counts of this clonotype. The chain has TRBV28 and TRBJ1-2; TRBD1 is a possible D gene (6 bases). The CDR3 has 16 residues. The germline V gene encodes CDR1 MDHEN and CDR2 SYDVKM. The ends were cut back, 7 bases at V and 0 bases at J, with 18 bases in the middle. The CDR3 nucleotides are TGTGCCAGCATCCTAAGGGGGGACACTTCTAACTATGGCTACACCTTC. As protein: CASILRGDTSNYGYTF.

In its sample, this clonotype was seen many times. The rearrangement links TRBV12-3 or TRBV12-4 to TRBJ2-1, with 7 bases fitting TRBD2. Trimming cost V 3 bases and J 6 bases; bases outside gene matches: 11. The CDR3 spans 16 residues. The CDR3 region has the DNA TGTGCCAGCAGTTTCAGACGCTCGACTAGCTTCAATGAGCAGTTCTTC. Translating gives CASSFRRSTSFNEQFF.

The table lists this clonotype with many counts. V gene TRBV19 combines with J gene TRBJ2-3; weak D call: TRBD1 (6 bases). V dropped 2 bases and J dropped 2 bases, with 14 bases sitting between them. The CDR3 has 16 amino acids. Germline V gene data show CDR1 as LNHDA and CDR2 as SQIVND (reference sequence). Here the CDR3 DNA reads TGTGCCAGTAGTATACAAGGGGGATCCCTCACAGATACGCAGTATTTT. Protein: CASSIQGGSLTDTQYF.

The table lists this clonotype with many counts. This chain links TRBV12-3 or TRBV12-4 with TRBJ1-2; weak D call: TRBD1 (6 bases). CDR3 length: 13 amino acids. Deletions cut 6 bases from V and 5 bases from J, with 13 bases between. CDR3 bases: TGTGCCAGCAGGCCACAGGGCTGGTATGGCTACACCTTC. It yields the protein CASRPQGWYGYTF.